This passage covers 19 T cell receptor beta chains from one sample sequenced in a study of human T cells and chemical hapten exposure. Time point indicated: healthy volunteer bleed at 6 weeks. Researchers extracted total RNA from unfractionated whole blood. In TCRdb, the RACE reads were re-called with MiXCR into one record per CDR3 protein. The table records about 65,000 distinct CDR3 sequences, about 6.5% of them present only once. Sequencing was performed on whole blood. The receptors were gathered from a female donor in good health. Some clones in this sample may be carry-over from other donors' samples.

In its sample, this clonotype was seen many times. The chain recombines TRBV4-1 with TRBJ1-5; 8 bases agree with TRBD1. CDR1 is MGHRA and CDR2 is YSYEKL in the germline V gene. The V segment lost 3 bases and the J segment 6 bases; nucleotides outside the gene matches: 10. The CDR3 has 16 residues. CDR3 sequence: CASSHEDRGVGQPQHF. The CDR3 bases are TGCGCCAGCAGCCATGAAGACAGGGGAGTTGGTCAGCCCCAGCATTTT.

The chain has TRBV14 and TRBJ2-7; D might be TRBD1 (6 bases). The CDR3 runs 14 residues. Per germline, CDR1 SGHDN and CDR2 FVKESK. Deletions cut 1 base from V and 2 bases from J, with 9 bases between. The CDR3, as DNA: TGTGCCAGCAGCCAAGCGGACAGCCCCTACGAGCAGTACTTC. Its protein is CASSQADSPYEQYF.

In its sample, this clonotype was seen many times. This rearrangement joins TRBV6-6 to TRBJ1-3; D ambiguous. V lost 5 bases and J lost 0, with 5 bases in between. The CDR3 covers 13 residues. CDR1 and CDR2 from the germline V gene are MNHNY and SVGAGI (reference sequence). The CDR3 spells CASSPNSGNTIYF. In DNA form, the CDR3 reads TGTGCCAGCAGTCCAAACTCTGGAAACACCATATATTTT.

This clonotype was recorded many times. In DNA, the CDR3 is TGTGCCAGCAGCCTCACAGGGGGTGGCAATCAGCCCCAGCATTTT. Its translation is CASSLTGGGNQPQHF. V is TRBV5-6 and J is TRBJ1-5; 8 nucleotides match TRBD1. The CDR3 is 15 residues long. Trimming removed 4 bases from V and 2 bases from J; junction bases left unmatched: 5. Germline-derived CDR1 and CDR2 are SGHDT and YYEEEE.

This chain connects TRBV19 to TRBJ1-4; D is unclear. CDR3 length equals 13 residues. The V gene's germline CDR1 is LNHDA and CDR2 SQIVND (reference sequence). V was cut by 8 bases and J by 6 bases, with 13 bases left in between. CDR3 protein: CASHAVAYEKLFF. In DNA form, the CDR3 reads TGTGCCAGTCATGCAGTAGCCTATGAAAAACTGTTTTTT.

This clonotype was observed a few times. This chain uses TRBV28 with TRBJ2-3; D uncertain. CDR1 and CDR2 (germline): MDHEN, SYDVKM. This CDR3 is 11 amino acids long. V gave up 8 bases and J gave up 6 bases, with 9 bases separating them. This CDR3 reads CASRAWDTQYF. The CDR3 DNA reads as TGTGCCAGCCGGGCTTGGGATACGCAGTATTTT.

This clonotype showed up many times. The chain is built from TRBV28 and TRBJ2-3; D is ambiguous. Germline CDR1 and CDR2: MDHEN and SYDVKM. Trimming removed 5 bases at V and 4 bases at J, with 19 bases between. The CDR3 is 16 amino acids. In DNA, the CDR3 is TGTGCCAGCAGTCCTTGGACCTATTATGGCCCAGATACGCAGTATTTT. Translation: CASSPWTYYGPDTQYF.

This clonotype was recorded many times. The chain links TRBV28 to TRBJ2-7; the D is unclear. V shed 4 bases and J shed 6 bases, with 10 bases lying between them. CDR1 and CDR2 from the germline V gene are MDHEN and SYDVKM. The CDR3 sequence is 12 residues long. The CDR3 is CASSYPGREQYF. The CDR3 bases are TGTGCCAGCAGTTATCCCGGCCGCGAGCAGTACTTC.

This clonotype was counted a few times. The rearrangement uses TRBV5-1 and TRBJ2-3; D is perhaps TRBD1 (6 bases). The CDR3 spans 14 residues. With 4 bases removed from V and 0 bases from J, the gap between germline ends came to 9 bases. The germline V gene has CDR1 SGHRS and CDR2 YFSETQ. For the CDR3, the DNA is TGCGCCAGCAGCGGACAGCCTAGCACAGATACGCAGTATTTT. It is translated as CASSGQPSTDTQYF.

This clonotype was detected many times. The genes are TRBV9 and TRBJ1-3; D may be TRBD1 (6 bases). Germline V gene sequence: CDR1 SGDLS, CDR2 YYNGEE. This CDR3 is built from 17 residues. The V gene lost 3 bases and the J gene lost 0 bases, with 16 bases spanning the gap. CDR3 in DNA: TGTGCCAGCAGCGACAACCCGGGACAAAACTCTGGAAACACCATATATTTT. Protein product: CASSDNPGQNSGNTIYF. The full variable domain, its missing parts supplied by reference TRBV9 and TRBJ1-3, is DSGVTQTPKHLITATGQRVTLRCSPRSGDLSVYWYQQSLDQGLQFLIQYYNGEERAKGNILERFSAQQFPDLHSELNLSSLELGDSALYFCASSDNPGQNSGNTIYFGEGSWLTVV.

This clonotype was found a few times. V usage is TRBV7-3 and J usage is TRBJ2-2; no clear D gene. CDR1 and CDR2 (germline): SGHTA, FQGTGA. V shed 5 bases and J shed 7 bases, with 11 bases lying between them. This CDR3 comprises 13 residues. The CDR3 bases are TGTGCCAGCAGCCCCCATATGGGCGGGGAGCTGTTTTTT. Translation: CASSPHMGGELFF.

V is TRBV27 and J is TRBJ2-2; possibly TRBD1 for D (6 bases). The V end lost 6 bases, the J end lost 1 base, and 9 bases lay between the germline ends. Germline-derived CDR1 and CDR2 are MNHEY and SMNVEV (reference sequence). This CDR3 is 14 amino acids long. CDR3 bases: TGTGCCAGCAGCTTGACAGGGAACACCGGGGAGCTGTTTTTT. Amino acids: CASSLTGNTGELFF.

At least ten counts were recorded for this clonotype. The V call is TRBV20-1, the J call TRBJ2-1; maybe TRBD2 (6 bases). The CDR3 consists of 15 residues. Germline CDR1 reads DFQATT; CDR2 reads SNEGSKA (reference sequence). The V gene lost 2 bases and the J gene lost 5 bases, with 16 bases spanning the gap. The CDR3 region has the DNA TGCAGTGCTAGATTACCCCTCCGGGGGAACAATGAGCAGTTCTTC. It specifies CSARLPLRGNNEQFF.

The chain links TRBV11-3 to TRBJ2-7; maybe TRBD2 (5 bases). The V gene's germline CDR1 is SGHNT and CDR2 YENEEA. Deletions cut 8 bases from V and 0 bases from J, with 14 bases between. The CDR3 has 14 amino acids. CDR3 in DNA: TGTGCCAGCTCCCCGGACTTAAGCTCCTACGAGCAGTACTTC. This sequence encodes CASSPDLSSYEQYF.

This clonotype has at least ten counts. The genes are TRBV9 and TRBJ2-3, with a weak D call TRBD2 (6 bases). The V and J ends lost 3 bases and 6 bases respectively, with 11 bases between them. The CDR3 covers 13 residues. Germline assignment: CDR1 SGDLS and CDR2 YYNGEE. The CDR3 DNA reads TGTGCCAGCAGCGGTTCTAGCGAGGATACGCAGTATTTT. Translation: CASSGSSEDTQYF.

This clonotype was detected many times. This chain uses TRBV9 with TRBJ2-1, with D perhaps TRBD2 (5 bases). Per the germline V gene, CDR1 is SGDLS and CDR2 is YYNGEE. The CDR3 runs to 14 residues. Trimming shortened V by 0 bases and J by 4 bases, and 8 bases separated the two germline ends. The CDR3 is CASSVASGYNEQFF. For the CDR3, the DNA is TGTGCCAGCAGCGTAGCGTCGGGGTACAATGAGCAGTTCTTC.

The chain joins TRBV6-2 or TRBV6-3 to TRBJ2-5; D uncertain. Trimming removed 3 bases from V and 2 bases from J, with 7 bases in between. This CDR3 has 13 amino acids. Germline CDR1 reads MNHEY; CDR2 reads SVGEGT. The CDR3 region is CASSYDVQETQYF. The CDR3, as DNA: TGTGCCAGCAGTTATGACGTTCAAGAGACCCAGTACTTC.

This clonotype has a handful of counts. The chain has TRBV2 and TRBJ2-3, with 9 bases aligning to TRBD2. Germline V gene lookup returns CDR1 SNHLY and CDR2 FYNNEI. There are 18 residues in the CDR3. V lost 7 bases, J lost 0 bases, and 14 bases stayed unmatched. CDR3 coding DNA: TGTGCCAGCACACGCCCCTGGCGGGAGGGGTCTAGCACAGATACGCAGTATTTT. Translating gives CASTRPWREGSSTDTQYF.

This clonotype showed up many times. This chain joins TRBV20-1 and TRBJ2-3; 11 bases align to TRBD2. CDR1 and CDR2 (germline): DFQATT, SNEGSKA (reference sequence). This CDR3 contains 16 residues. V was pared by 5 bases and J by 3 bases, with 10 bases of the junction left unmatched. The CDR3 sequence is CSAYPVTSGRTDTQYF. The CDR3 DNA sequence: TGCAGTGCTTACCCCGTAACTAGCGGGAGAACAGATACGCAGTATTTT.